Following are 20 T cell receptor beta chains from one sample sequenced in a study of blood T cell repertoires in COVID-19 (dated by TCRdb to about 2020). The protocol used for the library was the immunoSEQ multiplex PCR assay. TCRdb carries this immuneACCESS record with in-frame sequences only. Its versions omit some clonotypes, under half of them owing to an unresolved V gene in the studies checked, with the rest unexplained. The sample has about 34,000 clones on record, around 80% of them singletons. Roughly 14% of the sample is held by the ten biggest clonotypes. Sequencing input: peripheral blood. All receptors come from a man older than 75 with active or convalescent COVID-19.

The V gene is TRBV6-2 or TRBV6-3, the J gene TRBJ2-7; 11 nucleotides agree with TRBD2. Unmatched junction bases numbered 2, after V lost 4 bases and J lost 3 bases. Germline V gene lookup returns CDR1 MNHEY and CDR2 SVGEGT. The CDR3 contains 14 residues. In DNA form, the CDR3 reads TGTGCCAGCAGTTTCGGGACTAGCGGCTACGAGCAGTACTTC. This translates into CASSFGTSGYEQYF.

The chain recombines TRBV27 with TRBJ1-1; 9 bases match TRBD1. The CDR3 runs to 14 residues. The trim removed 3 bases at V and 5 bases at J, leaving 4 bases unmatched. The germline CDR1 and CDR2 sequences are MNHEY and SMNVEV (reference sequence). The CDR3 spells CASSFGTGWTEAFF. CDR3 DNA sequence: TGTGCCAGCAGTTTCGGGACAGGGTGGACTGAAGCTTTCTTT.

There are a few counts of this clone. This sequence joins TRBV5-4 and TRBJ2-1, with 9 bases aligning to TRBD2. The CDR3 runs 16 residues. From germline, CDR1 is SGHNT and CDR2 YYREEE (reference sequence). The V and J ends lost 0 bases and 4 bases, in that order; junction bases with no gene match: 5. CDR3: CASSLVSAGGYNEQFF. DNA for the CDR3: TGTGCCAGCAGCTTGGTCTCAGCGGGAGGTTACAATGAGCAGTTCTTC.

In this sample, this clone turned up a few times. The gene calls are TRBV6-5 and TRBJ2-2; possibly TRBD1 for D (6 bases). Trimming took off 6 bases at V and 6 bases at J, with 17 bases between the two ends. This CDR3 spans 15 amino acids. Germline CDR1 MNHEY, CDR2 SVGAGI. Here the CDR3 reads CASRPGQSMAGELFF. DNA for the CDR3: TGTGCCAGCAGGCCGGGACAAAGCATGGCCGGGGAGCTGTTTTTT.

The V gene is TRBV28, the J gene TRBJ1-2; 9 bases are a match to TRBD1. Germline V CDR1 and CDR2: MDHEN, SYDVKM. This CDR3 is 16 amino acids long. Trimming removed 5 bases from V and 4 bases from J; junction bases left unmatched: 11. CDR3 sequence (DNA): TGTGCCAGCAGTCTCGTAATATCGGGACAGGGCTATGGCTACACCTTC. This translates into CASSLVISGQGYGYTF.

V gene TRBV7-2 combines with J gene TRBJ2-7, with 7 bases identical to TRBD2. CDR3 length equals 15 residues. V shed 0 bases, J shed 4 bases, and the junction held 6 bases outside the gene matches. Germline assignment: CDR1 SGHTA and CDR2 FQGNSA. The CDR3 here is CASSLAGGSRYEQYF. Here the CDR3 DNA reads TGTGCCAGCAGCTTAGCCGGCGGGAGTCGGTACGAGCAGTACTTC.

The genes are TRBV5-4 and TRBJ1-6; D uncertain. Trimming left V 4 bases short and J 9 bases short, with 20 bases between. The CDR3 runs to 16 residues. The germline V gene encodes CDR1 SGHNT and CDR2 YYREEE (reference sequence). This CDR3 is CASSRDGEGWGSPLHF. Here the CDR3 DNA reads TGTGCCAGCAGCCGAGATGGTGAGGGATGGGGTTCACCCCTCCACTTT. Full variable domain (remainder filled in from reference TRBV5-4 and TRBJ1-6): ETGVTQSPTHLIKTRGQQVTLRCSSQSGHNTVSWYQQALGQGPQFIFQYYREEENGRGNFPPRFSGLQFPNYSSELNVNALELDDSALYLCASSRDGEGWGSPLHFGNGTRLTVT.

This chain uses TRBV11-3 with TRBJ2-2, with 11 bases aligning to TRBD2. This CDR3 is 15 amino acids long. With 5 bases clipped from V and 6 bases from J, the junction kept 5 bases outside the gene matches. The germline V gene encodes CDR1 SGHNT and CDR2 YENEEA. The CDR3 region has the DNA TGTGCCAGCAGCATTAGCGGGAGGGAGTCCGGGGAGCTGTTTTTT. The encoded protein is CASSISGRESGELFF.

This chain joins TRBV5-1 and TRBJ2-1, with TRBD2 matching 7 bases. The CDR3 runs to 16 residues. The V gene end was trimmed by 3 bases and the J gene end by 9 bases; junction bases not matched to a gene: 15. The germline CDR1 and CDR2 sequences are SGHRS and YFSETQ. CDR3 amino acids: CASSSTEMTSFGEQFF. The CDR3 DNA follows: TGCGCCAGCAGCTCTACAGAGATGACTAGCTTTGGTGAGCAGTTCTTC.

V usage is TRBV7-9 and J usage is TRBJ2-1, with 11 bases fitting TRBD2. The CDR3 runs to 19 residues. J lost 5 bases, V lost 2 bases, and 14 bases had no gene match. The germline gives CDR1 SEHNR, CDR2 FQNEAQ (reference sequence). The CDR3 DNA reads as TGTGCCAGCAGCTTAAGTCTCTTATTTGGGACTAGCGGAAACAATGAGCAGTTCTTC. This encodes CASSLSLLFGTSGNNEQFF.

The rearrangement links TRBV29-1 to TRBJ2-5; D is perhaps TRBD2 (7 bases). From germline, CDR1 is SQVTM and CDR2 ANQGSEA. The length of the CDR3 is 13 residues. Trimming removed 1 base from V and 7 bases from J, with 13 bases in between. In DNA, the CDR3 is TGCAGCGTTGAAGCCCGGGGGGCCGGGACCCAGTACTTC. It translates to CSVEARGAGTQYF.

CDR3 sequence reads: CASRVQGAREQFF. The CDR3 bases are TGCGCCAGCAGGGTACAGGGGGCGCGTGAGCAGTTCTTC. V is TRBV10-2 and J is TRBJ2-1, with 9 bases identical to TRBD1. Trimming at V came to 6 bases and at J to 9 bases, leaving 6 bases not matched to a gene. The CDR3 is 13 amino acids. The germline CDR1 and CDR2 sequences are WSHSY and SAAADI.

CDR3 nucleotide sequence: TGTGCCTCAAACAGGGCGATGAACACTGAAGCTTTCTTT. It is translated as CASNRAMNTEAFF. This rearrangement joins TRBV6-5 to TRBJ1-1; D is possibly TRBD1 (6 bases). In germline, CDR1 is MNHEY, CDR2 SVGAGI. The CDR3 is 13 amino acids. Trimming removed 11 bases at V and 0 bases at J, with 13 bases between.

The rearrangement links TRBV12-1 to TRBJ2-1; the table's D call, TRBD2, has no DNA check behind it. TRBV12-1 is assigned pseudogene status. This CDR3 is 20 amino acids long. CDR3 residues: CASSSSTPLRTSGRAVEQFF. CDR3 DNA sequence: TGTGCCAGCAGCTCCTCCACCCCGCTTAGGACTAGCGGGAGGGCCGTTGAGCAGTTCTTC.

The chain has TRBV7-2 and TRBJ2-5, with TRBD1 matching over 9 bases. V shed 4 bases and J 7 bases; nucleotides not matched to a gene: 13. The CDR3 sequence is 16 residues long. Germline loops: CDR1 SGHTA, CDR2 FQGNSA. The CDR3 is CASSSSGTGKWGTQYF. The CDR3 nucleotides are TGTGCCAGCAGCTCCTCCGGGACAGGGAAATGGGGGACCCAGTACTTC.

This clone appeared a single time. The CDR3 loop reads CASSPRQGEGETQYF. The CDR3 nucleotides read TGTGCCAGCTCACCCCGACAGGGTGAGGGGGAGACCCAGTACTTC. The rearrangement joins TRBV18 to TRBJ2-5; TRBD1 aligns across 7 bases. Germline V gene sequence: CDR1 KGHSH, CDR2 LQKENI. The CDR3 has 15 amino acids. V lost 3 bases and J lost 5; bases outside the gene matches: 9.

The chain is built from TRBV30 and TRBJ1-1; TRBD1 might be the D (5 bases). CDR1 is GTSNPN, CDR2 SVGIG, per germline (reference sequence). The CDR3 is 15 residues long. V was cut by 3 bases and J by 1 base, with 15 bases left in between. CDR3 nucleotides: TGTGCCTGGAGCCCCCGGGGGGGGACGAACACTGAAGCTTTCTTT. Translating it yields CAWSPRGGTNTEAFF. The full variable domain, completed using reference TRBV30 and TRBJ1-1, is SQTIHQWPATLVQPVGSPLSLECTVEGTSNPNLYWYRQAAGRGLQLLFYSVGIGQISSEVPQNLSASRPQDRQFILSSKKLLLSDSGFYLCAWSPRGGTNTEAFFGQGTRLTVV.

The genes are TRBV28 and TRBJ1-5; D ambiguous. Trimming left V 4 bases short and J 3 bases short, with 4 bases between. Germline CDR1 reads MDHEN; CDR2 reads SYDVKM. The CDR3 loop spans 12 amino acids. The CDR3 region has the DNA TGTGCCAGCAGTTCAAACAATCAGCCCCAGCATTTT. Protein sequence: CASSSNNQPQHF.

The V and J genes are TRBV19 and TRBJ1-3; 7 nucleotides line up with TRBD1. Germline V CDR1 and CDR2: LNHDA, SQIVND (reference sequence). V lost 7 bases and J lost 0; bases outside the gene matches: 9. The CDR3 spans 16 residues. The CDR3 sequence is CASTPQGQRSGNTIYF. The CDR3 DNA is TGTGCCAGTACCCCTCAGGGACAGCGCTCTGGAAACACCATATATTTT.

The gene calls are TRBV27 and TRBJ2-5; TRBD2 agrees at 7 bases. The V gene end was trimmed by 6 bases and the J gene end by 1 base; junction bases not matched to a gene: 5. From germline, CDR1 is MNHEY and CDR2 SMNVEV (reference sequence). The CDR3 has 14 residues. The CDR3 is CASRYSGLQETQYF. The CDR3 DNA reads TGTGCCAGCAGATATAGCGGGCTCCAAGAGACCCAGTACTTC.